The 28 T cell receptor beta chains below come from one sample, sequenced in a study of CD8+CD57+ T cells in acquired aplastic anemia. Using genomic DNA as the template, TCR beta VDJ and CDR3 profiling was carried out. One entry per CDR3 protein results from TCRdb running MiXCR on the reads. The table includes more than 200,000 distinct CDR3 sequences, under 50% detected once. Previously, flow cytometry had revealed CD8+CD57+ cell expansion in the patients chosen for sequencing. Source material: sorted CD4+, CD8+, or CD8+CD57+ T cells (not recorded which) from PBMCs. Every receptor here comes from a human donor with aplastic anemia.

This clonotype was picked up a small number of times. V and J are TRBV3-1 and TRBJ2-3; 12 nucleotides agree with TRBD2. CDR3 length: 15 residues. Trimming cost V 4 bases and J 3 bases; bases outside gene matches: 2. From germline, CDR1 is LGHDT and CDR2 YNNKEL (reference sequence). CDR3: CASSPSGGATDTQYF. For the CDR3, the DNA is TGTGCCAGCAGCCCTAGCGGGGGGGCGACAGATACGCAGTATTTT.

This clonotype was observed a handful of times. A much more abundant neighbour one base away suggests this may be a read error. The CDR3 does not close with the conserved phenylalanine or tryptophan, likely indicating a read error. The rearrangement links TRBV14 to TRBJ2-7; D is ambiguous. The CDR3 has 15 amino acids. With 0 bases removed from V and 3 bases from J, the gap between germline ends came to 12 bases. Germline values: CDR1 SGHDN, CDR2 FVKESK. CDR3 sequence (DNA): TGTGCCAGCAGCCAAGATCATGGAGTATACTACGAGCAGTACCTC. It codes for CASSQDHGVYYEQYL.

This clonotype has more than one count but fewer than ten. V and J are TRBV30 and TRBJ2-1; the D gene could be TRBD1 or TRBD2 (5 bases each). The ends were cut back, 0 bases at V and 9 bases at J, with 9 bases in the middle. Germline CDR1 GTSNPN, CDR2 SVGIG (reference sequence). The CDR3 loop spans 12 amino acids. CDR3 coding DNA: TGTGCCTGGAGTGTACTTGGGGGTGAGCAGTTCTTC. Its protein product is CAWSVLGGEQFF.

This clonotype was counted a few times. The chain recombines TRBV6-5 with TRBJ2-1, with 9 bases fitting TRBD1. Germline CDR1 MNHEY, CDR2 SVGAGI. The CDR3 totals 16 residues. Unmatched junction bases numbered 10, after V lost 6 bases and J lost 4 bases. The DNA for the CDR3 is TGTGCCAGCAGCCCCCCCTCCGGGACAGGGTACAATGAGCAGTTCTTC. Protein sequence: CASSPPSGTGYNEQFF.

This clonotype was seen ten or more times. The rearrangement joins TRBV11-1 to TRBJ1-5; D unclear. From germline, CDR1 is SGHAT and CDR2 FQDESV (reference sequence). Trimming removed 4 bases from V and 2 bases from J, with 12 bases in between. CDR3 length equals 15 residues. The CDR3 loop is CASSSNGGGNQPQHF. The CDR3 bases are TGTGCCAGCAGCTCAAATGGTGGGGGCAATCAGCCCCAGCATTTT.

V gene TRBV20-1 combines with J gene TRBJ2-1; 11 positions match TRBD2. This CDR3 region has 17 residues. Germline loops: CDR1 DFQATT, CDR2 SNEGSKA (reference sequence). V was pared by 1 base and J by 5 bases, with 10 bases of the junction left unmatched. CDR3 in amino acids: CSARARLAGGPNNEQFF. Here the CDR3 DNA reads TGCAGTGCTAGAGCTAGGCTAGCGGGGGGTCCCAACAATGAGCAGTTCTTC.

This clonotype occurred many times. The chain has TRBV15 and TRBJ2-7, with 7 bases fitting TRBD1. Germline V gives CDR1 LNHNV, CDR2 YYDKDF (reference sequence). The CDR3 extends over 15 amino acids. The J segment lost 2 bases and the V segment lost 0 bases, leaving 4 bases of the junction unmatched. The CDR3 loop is CATSRDMGQTYEQYF. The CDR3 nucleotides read TGTGCCACCAGCAGAGATATGGGACAGACCTACGAGCAGTACTTC.

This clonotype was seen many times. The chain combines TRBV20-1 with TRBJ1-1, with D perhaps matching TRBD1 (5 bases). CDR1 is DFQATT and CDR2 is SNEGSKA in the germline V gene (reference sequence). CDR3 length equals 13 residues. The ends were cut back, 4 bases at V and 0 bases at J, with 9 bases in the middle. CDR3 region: CSAKTGMNTEAFF. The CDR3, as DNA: TGCAGTGCTAAAACAGGAATGAACACTGAAGCTTTCTTT.

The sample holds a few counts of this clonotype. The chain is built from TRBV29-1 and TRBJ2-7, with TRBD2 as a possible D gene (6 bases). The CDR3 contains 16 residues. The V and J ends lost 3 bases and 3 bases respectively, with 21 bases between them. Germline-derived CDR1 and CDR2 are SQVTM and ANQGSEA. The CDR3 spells CSVEIGGSGKDYEQYF. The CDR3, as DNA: TGCAGCGTTGAGATTGGGGGGTCAGGAAAAGACTACGAGCAGTACTTC.

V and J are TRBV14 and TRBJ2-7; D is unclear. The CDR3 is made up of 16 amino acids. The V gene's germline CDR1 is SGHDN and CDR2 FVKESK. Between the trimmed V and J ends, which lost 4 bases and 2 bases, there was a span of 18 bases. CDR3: CASSRRGAHRTYEQYF. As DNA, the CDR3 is TGTGCCAGCAGCCGGAGAGGTGCCCACCGAACCTACGAGCAGTACTTC.

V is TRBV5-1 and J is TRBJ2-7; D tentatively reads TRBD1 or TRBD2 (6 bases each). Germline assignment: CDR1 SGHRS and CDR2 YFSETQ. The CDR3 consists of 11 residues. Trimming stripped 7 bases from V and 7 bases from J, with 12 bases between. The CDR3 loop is CASSGGGEQYF. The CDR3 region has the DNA TGCGCCAGCTCCGGAGGGGGGGAGCAGTACTTC.

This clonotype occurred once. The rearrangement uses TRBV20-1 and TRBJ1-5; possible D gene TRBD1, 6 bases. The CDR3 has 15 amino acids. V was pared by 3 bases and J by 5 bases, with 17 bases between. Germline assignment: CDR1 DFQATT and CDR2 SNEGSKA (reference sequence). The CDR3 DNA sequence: TGCAGTGCTAGGCGTTGGACAGCCGTTCATCAGCCCCAGCATTTT. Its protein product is CSARRWTAVHQPQHF.

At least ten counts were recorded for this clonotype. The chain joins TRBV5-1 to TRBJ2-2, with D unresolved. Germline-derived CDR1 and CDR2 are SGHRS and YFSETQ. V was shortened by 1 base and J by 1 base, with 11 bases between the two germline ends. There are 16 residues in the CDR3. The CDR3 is CASSLYRNENTGELFF. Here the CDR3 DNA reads TGCGCCAGCAGCTTGTACCGGAACGAGAACACCGGGGAGCTGTTTTTT. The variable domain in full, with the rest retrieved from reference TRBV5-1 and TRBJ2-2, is KAGVTQTPRYLIKTRGQQVTLSCSPISGHRSVSWYQQTPGQGLQFLFEYFSETQRNKGNFPGRFSGRQFSNSRSEMNVSTLELGDSALYLCASSLYRNENTGELFFGEGSRLTVL.

The CDR3 protein is CATSRSIGQGTYEQYF. For the CDR3, the DNA is TGTGCCACCAGCAGATCCATCGGACAGGGGACCTACGAGCAGTACTTC. The chain has TRBV15 and TRBJ2-7, with TRBD1 identical over 9 bases. The J segment lost 2 bases and the V segment lost 2 bases, leaving 7 bases of the junction unmatched. This CDR3 contains 16 residues. From germline, CDR1 is LNHNV and CDR2 YYDKDF (reference sequence).

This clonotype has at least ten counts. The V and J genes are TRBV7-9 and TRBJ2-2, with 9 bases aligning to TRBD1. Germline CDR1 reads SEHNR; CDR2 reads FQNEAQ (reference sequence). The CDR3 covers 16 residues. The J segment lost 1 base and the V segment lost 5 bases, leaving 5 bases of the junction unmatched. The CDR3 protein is CASSPVTGGNTGELFF. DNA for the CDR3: TGTGCCAGCAGCCCTGTGACAGGGGGGAACACCGGGGAGCTGTTTTTT.

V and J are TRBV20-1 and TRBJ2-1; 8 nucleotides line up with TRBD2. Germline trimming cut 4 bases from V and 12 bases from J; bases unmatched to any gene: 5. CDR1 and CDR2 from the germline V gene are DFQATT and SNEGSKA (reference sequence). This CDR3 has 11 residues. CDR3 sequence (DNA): TGCAGTGCTACGGACGGGGGGGGGCAGTTCTTC. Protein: CSATDGGGQFF.

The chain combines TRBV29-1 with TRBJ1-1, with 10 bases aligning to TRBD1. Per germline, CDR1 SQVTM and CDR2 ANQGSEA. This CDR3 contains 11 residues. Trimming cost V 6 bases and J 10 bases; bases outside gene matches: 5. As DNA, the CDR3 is TGCAGCGTCAGACAGGGGGCGGGAGCTTTCTTT. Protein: CSVRQGAGAFF.

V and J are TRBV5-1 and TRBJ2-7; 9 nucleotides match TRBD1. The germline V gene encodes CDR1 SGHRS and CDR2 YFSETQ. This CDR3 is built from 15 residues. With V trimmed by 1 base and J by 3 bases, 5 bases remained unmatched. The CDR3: CASSLYTGGYYEQYF. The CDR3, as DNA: TGCGCCAGCAGCTTGTATACAGGGGGCTACTACGAGCAGTACTTC.

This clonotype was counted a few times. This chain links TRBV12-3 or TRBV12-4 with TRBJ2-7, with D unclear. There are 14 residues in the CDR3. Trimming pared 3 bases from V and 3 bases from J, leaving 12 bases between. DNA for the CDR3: TGTGCCAGCAGTTTTCGTAACAGCAACTACGAGCAGTACTTC. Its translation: CASSFRNSNYEQYF.

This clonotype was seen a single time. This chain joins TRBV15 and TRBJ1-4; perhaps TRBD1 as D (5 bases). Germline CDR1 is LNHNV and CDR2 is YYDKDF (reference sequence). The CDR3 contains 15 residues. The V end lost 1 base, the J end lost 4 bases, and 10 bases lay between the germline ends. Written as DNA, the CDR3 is TGTGCCACCAGCAGAGGGGGCAGTGGTAATGAAAAACTGTTTTTT. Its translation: CATSRGGSGNEKLFF.

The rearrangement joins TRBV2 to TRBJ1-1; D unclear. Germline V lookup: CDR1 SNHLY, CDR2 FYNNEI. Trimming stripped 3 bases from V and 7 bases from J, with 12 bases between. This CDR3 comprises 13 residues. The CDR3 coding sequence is TGTGCCAGCAGTGATAGAGGTAGTAGTGAAGCTTTCTTT. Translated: CASSDRGSSEAFF. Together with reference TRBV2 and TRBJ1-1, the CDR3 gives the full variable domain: EPEVTQTPSHQVTQMGQEVILRCVPISNHLYFYWYRQILGQKVEFLVSFYNNEISEKSEIFDDQFSVERPDGSNFTLKIRSTKLEDSAMYFCASSDRGSSEAFFGQGTRLTVV.

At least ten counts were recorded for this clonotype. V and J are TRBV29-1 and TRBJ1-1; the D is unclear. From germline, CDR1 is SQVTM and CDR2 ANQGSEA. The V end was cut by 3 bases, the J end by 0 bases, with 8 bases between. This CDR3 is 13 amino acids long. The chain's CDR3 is CSVDRRLNTEAFF. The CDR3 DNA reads TGCAGCGTTGATAGGCGACTGAACACTGAAGCTTTCTTT.

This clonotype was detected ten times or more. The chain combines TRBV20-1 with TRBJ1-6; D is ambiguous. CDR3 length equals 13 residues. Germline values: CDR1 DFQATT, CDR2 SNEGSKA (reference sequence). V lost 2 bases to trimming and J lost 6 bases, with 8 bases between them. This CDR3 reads CSARWGGNSPLHF. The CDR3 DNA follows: TGCAGTGCTAGATGGGGTGGTAATTCACCCCTCCACTTT.

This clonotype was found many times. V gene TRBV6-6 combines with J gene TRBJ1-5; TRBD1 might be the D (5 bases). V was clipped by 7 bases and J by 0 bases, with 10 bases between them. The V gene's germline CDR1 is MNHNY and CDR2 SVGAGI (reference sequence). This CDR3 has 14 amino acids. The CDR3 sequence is CASKWGPSNQPQHF. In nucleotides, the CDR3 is TGTGCCAGCAAGTGGGGACCTAGCAATCAGCCCCAGCATTTT.

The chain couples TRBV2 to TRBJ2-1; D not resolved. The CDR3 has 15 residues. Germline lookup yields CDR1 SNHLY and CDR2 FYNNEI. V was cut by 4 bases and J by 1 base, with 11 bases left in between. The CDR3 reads CASSVSPFSYNEQFF. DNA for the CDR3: TGTGCCAGCAGTGTGAGTCCGTTTTCCTACAATGAGCAGTTCTTC.

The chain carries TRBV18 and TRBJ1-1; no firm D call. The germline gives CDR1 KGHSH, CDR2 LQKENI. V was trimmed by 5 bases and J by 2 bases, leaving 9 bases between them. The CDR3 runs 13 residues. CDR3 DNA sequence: TGTGCCAGCTCAGCAGACGAAAACACTGAAGCTTTCTTT. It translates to CASSADENTEAFF.

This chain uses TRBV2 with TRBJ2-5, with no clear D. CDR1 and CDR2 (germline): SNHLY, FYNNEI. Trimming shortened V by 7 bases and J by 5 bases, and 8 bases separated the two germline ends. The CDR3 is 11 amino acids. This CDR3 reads CASNQVETQYF. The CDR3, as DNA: TGTGCCAGCAACCAGGTCGAGACCCAGTACTTC.

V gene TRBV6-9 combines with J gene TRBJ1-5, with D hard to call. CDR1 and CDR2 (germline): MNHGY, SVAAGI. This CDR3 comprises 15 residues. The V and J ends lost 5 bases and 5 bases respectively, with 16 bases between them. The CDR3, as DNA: TGTGCCAGCAGTGAAGGTAGGGTAGAGGATCAGCCCCAGCATTTT. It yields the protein CASSEGRVEDQPQHF.